The 15 T cell receptor beta chains listed next were all sequenced from one sample in a study of CD8+CD57+ T cells in acquired aplastic anemia. The template for TCR beta VDJ and CDR3 sequence profiling was genomic DNA. TCRdb used MiXCR to reprocess the reads, holding one entry per CDR3 protein. The repertoire holds under 350,000 distinct CDR3 sequences, with roughly 61% as singletons. Flow cytometry had shown expanded CD8+CD57+ cells in the patients chosen for sequencing. The sample comprised sorted CD4+, CD8+, or CD8+CD57+ T cells (not recorded which) from PBMCs. The receptors derive from a human donor with aplastic anemia.

The chain employs TRBV7-9 and TRBJ2-5, with 10 bases aligning to TRBD2. Trimming cost V 0 bases and J 1 base; bases outside gene matches: 11. This CDR3 spans 19 amino acids. Germline V gene sequence: CDR1 SEHNR, CDR2 FQNEAQ (reference sequence). The CDR3 sequence is CASSLARGGLAAIQETQYF. CDR3 DNA sequence: TGTGCCAGCAGCTTAGCGCGTGGCGGACTAGCGGCCATCCAAGAGACCCAGTACTTC.

Worth noting for this clonotype: One end of the junction is discordant with germline, which a read error may explain. The chain is built from TRBV7-8 and TRBJ2-7; D tentatively reads TRBD1 or TRBD2 (5 bases each). The CDR3 runs 15 residues. The germline CDR1 and CDR2 sequences are SGHVS and FQNEAQ. CDR3 in DNA: TGTGCCGGCAGCTTACGGACTTATAATGGGGCCGAGCAGTACTTC. Translation gives CAGSLRTYNGAEQYF.

There are many counts of this clonotype. This CDR3 reads CASRAGTGGGPQHF. The CDR3 nucleotides read TGTGCCAGCAGGGCCGGGACAGGGGGTGGGCCCCAGCATTTT. The rearrangement joins TRBV12-3 or TRBV12-4 to TRBJ1-5, with 11 nucleotides matching TRBD1. Trimming took 6 bases from V and 9 from J; bases not matched to a gene: 7. This CDR3 is built from 14 residues.

The chain recombines TRBV10-1 with TRBJ2-2, with no clear D. Germline loops: CDR1 WNHNN, CDR2 SYGVQD (reference sequence). V gave up 1 base and J gave up 1 base, with 13 bases separating them. This CDR3 has 17 residues. The CDR3 region has the DNA TGCGCCAGCAGTGAGTTTTCGTGGGGTAGGAACACCGGGGAGCTGTTTTTT. Translation: CASSEFSWGRNTGELFF.

This clonotype has a handful of counts. The chain is built from TRBV7-9 and TRBJ2-7; tentative D call: TRBD1 (6 bases). Germline values: CDR1 SEHNR, CDR2 FQNEAQ (reference sequence). V lost 2 bases to trimming and J lost 1 base, with 15 bases between them. The CDR3 length is 16 residues. CDR3 sequence (DNA): TGTGCCAGCAGCTTAAGTAGCAGGGGACGATCCTACGAGCAGTACTTC. It codes for CASSLSSRGRSYEQYF. Full variable domain (missing parts from reference TRBV7-9 and TRBJ2-7): DTGVSQNPRHKITKRGQNVTFRCDPISEHNRLYWYRQTLGQGPEFLTYFQNEAQLEKSRLLSDRFSAERPKGSFSTLEIQRTEQGDSAMYLCASSLSSRGRSYEQYFGPGTRLTVT.

This clonotype was seen a few times. The chain carries TRBV20-1 and TRBJ1-2, with D unclear. Germline loops: CDR1 DFQATT, CDR2 SNEGSKA (reference sequence). This CDR3 is built from 10 residues. The V end lost 3 bases, the J end lost 6 bases, and 5 bases lay between the germline ends. For the CDR3, the DNA is TGCAGTGCTAGGAGGGATGGCTACACCTTC. Amino acids: CSARRDGYTF.

This chain joins TRBV5-1 and TRBJ1-2; D perhaps matches TRBD1 (6 bases). CDR1 and CDR2 from the germline V gene are SGHRS and YFSETQ. The CDR3 loop spans 15 amino acids. V dropped 1 base and J dropped 4 bases, with 14 bases sitting between them. CDR3 nucleotides: TGCGCCAGCAGCTTGTACCGGGGGGCGTGCTATGGCTACACCTTC. This sequence encodes CASSLYRGACYGYTF.

This clonotype was observed a handful of times. This sequence joins TRBV2 and TRBJ1-6; a weak D match, TRBD1 (6 bases). The V and J ends lost 4 bases and 9 bases respectively, with 10 bases between them. Germline values: CDR1 SNHLY, CDR2 FYNNEI. This CDR3 spans 13 amino acids. CDR3 sequence: CASSGQVRSPLHF. For the CDR3, the DNA is TGTGCCAGCAGTGGACAGGTCCGTTCACCCCTCCACTTT.

The rearrangement joins TRBV20-1 to TRBJ2-1, with 8 bases matching TRBD2. The CDR3 spans 16 residues. Unmatched junction bases numbered 9, after V lost 3 bases and J lost 2 bases. Germline V lookup: CDR1 DFQATT, CDR2 SNEGSKA (reference sequence). This CDR3 reads CSARGQGRGAYNEQFF. As DNA, the CDR3 is TGCAGTGCTAGGGGTCAGGGGCGGGGGGCCTACAATGAGCAGTTCTTC.

The CDR3 spells CAPGRDFMNEQYF. CDR3 in DNA: TGTGCGCCGGGGAGGGACTTCATGAACGAGCAGTACTTC. This rearrangement joins TRBV11-1 to TRBJ2-7; 7 bases agree with TRBD2. Per the germline V gene, CDR1 is SGHAT and CDR2 is FQDESV (reference sequence). This CDR3 is built from 13 residues.

This clonotype was counted a few times. V and J are TRBV6-5 and TRBJ2-2; 11 bases align to TRBD2. Looked up from germline, CDR1 is MNHEY and CDR2 is SVGAGI. The length of the CDR3 is 18 residues. Losses at the gene ends were 7 bases for V and 2 bases for J; bases not matched to a gene: 12. The CDR3 coding sequence is TGTGCCAGCATCGCGGGGCTAGCGGGAGGAAGAAACACCGGGGAGCTGTTTTTT. This gives the protein CASIAGLAGGRNTGELFF.

Many counts were recorded for this clonotype. The chain employs TRBV2 and TRBJ1-5, with D possibly TRBD1 on 5 matching bases. Trimming pared 2 bases from V and 3 bases from J, leaving 11 bases between. Germline V lookup: CDR1 SNHLY, CDR2 FYNNEI. The length of the CDR3 is 15 residues. The CDR3 coding sequence is TGTGCCAGCAGTGAACAAGGGGTGGTCAATCAGCCCCAGCATTTT. Amino acid sequence: CASSEQGVVNQPQHF. Supplemented by reference TRBV2 and TRBJ1-5, the full variable domain reads EPEVTQTPSHQVTQMGQEVILRCVPISNHLYFYWYRQILGQKVEFLVSFYNNEISEKSEIFDDQFSVERPDGSNFTLKIRSTKLEDSAMYFCASSEQGVVNQPQHFGDGTRLSIL.

This clonotype was seen a few times. The chain joins TRBV19 to TRBJ1-5; D might be TRBD1 (5 bases). The V gene's germline CDR1 is LNHDA and CDR2 SQIVND (reference sequence). V lost 9 bases and J 7 bases, leaving 16 bases between the germline ends. This CDR3 is 13 amino acids long. CDR3 sequence reads: CASSWEPGQPQHF. The CDR3 DNA sequence: TGTGCCAGCTCATGGGAGCCAGGGCAGCCCCAGCATTTT.

This clonotype turned up a few times. The chain uses TRBV18 and TRBJ1-2; possibly TRBD1 for D (6 bases). The V end lost 6 bases, the J end lost 5 bases, and 19 bases lay between the germline ends. This CDR3 contains 15 residues. Germline CDR1 reads KGHSH; CDR2 reads LQKENI. CDR3 bases: TGTGCCAGCTCTCCAGATGCCCAGGGGAGGTATGGCTACACCTTC. Amino acids: CASSPDAQGRYGYTF.

This clonotype was counted a single time. The chain recombines TRBV9 with TRBJ2-7; TRBD2 aligns across 16 bases. The CDR3 has 22 amino acids. After removal of 0 bases from V and 4 bases from J, the junction contained 19 bases not matched to a gene. From germline, CDR1 is SGDLS and CDR2 YYNGEE. CDR3 coding DNA: TGTGCCAGCAGCGTAGGATTTCAAGCGGTGGGGACTAGCGGGAGGGCCGTGTACGAGCAGTACTTC. This encodes CASSVGFQAVGTSGRAVYEQYF.